The TCR beta chain under discussion was sequenced for a study of cytomegalovirus exposure and HLA in healthy donors (TCRdb year 2017). Study-wide context: In an earlier analysis of roughly 500 of the donors, 276 Gb of sequence data and some 120 million unique TCR beta sequences from 150 million to 200 million T cells were reported. Roughly 300 gigabases of sequencing data and 75 million to 85 million unique TCR sequences made up an early release that covered 640 HLA-typed donors. The T cell repertoires of 666 subjects were profiled by immunosequencing and related to cytomegalovirus serostatus. Every repertoire in the discovery cohort had been generated on one and the same sequencing platform. The aim of the study was to test whether cataloging public T cell receptors could identify signatures of past pathogen exposure. HLA typing included class I and class II loci at four-digit resolution. Along with the approximately 650-subject first cohort, a separate validation cohort of over a hundred different subjects was used. Among 350 to 400 genotyped donors of the cohort, an average of around 240,000 unique TCR beta nucleotide sequences were sequenced per donor, roughly 20% of them non-productive. Typing coverage varied by locus: roughly 620-640 donors for A, B, C, DRB1 and DQB1; roughly 560 for DQA1; 600 to 610 for DPA1; 450 to 480 for DPB1. Donor age, sex, ethnicity and CMV serostatus were compiled alongside the repertoire data. The study combined high-throughput TCR immunosequencing, statistical association of individual TCRs with disease status, and machine learning to predict cytomegalovirus infection status. To study patterns of TCR occurrence, a later analysis re-analyzed previously published TCR beta repertoires from around 700 donors and added high-resolution HLA genotyping. Of the 350 to 450 genotyped donors, less than 90% were placed in the genetic ancestry cluster associated with self-reported Caucasian donors. Five DR-DQ haplotypes were treated as single units for association and clustering because of strong linkage in the cohort. An earlier analysis of around 640 of the donors used high-throughput TCR beta sequencing to judge whether each TCR beta V gene segment behaved as functional or pseudogenic. Genome-wide SNP genotypes for about three fifths of the roughly 700 donors were used in a later genetic analysis, which treated that subset as a discovery cohort. Rather than using new phenotypic data, the later analysis identified candidate immune exposures from TCR beta sequences and from how often those sequences occurred across donors.

There are 15 amino acids in the CDR3, from cysteine to phenylalanine inclusive. Only the CDR3 region is kept as DNA, spanning 45 bases read in frame from base 1. The trim is 4 bases for V and 1 base for J, with a gap of 14 bases between the germline ends. For CDR1 and CDR2, the germline V gene lists MGHRA and YSYEKL. The table lists this clone with a few counts. Its antigen is not yet known. There are no base qualities to consult, and no much larger clone falls within one base. General findings and caveats noted by the study authors: A later genetic analysis reported fewer N-insertions in productive TCRs among donors in an Asian-associated ancestry cluster than the approximately 700-donor mean. Three of the identified cytomegalovirus-associated TCR beta chains were confirmed in vitro to be specific for cytomegalovirus antigens. In the study, 150 to 200 TCR beta chains were listed as associated with cytomegalovirus. V-gene and J-gene trimming of TCR beta chains was associated with a missense DCLRE1C variant in a later genetic analysis, and the association was replicated in an independent cohort. When HLA alleles, especially DR and DQ, strongly co-occurred, attributing TCR associations to individual alleles was difficult. According to a later analysis, parvovirus B19, influenza, CMV and Epstein-Barr virus appeared linked to several top co-occurrence clusters. Immune exposure information for the cohort was limited to CMV serostatus. While some public TCRs were present in many individuals, most TCR sequences turned up only very rarely across donors. A later analysis found that HLA-associated TCR beta chains were more clonally expanded and had lower generation probabilities than equally common non-associated chains. HLA typing was unavailable for some donors at each locus, so association tests used only the typed subset. A group of highly shared sequence variants was considered likely to be a technical artifact of the sequencing pipeline. A later analysis found that most CMV-associated TCR beta chains appeared HLA-restricted, with HLA associations seemingly driven largely by CMV exposure. The authors suggested that the approach could potentially be generalized to other disease states and immunological phenotypes. A further reported finding was that TCR beta sequences accurately predicted the HLA-A and HLA-B alleles for most subjects in the first cohort. A later analysis found that TCR association rates varied across HLA loci, with DRB1 alleles showing the most associated TCRs and HLA-C alleles the fewest. A later analysis associated around 16,000 TCR beta sequences with specific HLA alleles at a false discovery rate of 0.05. Broadly in line with IMGT annotations, most TCR beta V segments showed up in productive rearrangements about 87% or about 30% of the time in an earlier analysis of around 600 of the donors. In this cohort, only TCR beta chains were sequenced, and detectable features were limited by the absence of alpha or paired-chain data. Correlated functional status among segregating V segments might be attributable to linkage disequilibrium, but an unknown experimental factor could not be ruled out. The presence/absence analyses assumed that sequencing depth was roughly uniform across donors, and that assumption may not be true. Some 16 rarely observed V segments, including chromosome 9 orphons, were excluded from the earlier analysis of several hundred of the donors because counts were too low. Because the 87-base-pair reads could not distinguish some IMGT-functional V segments, including TRBV6-2 and TRBV6-3, those segments were excluded. Cytomegalovirus status was reported to be diagnosed by the classifier with high specificity and sensitivity in both the original and validation cohorts.

Receptor libraries were prepared by the immunoSEQ multiplex PCR assay. The multiplex PCR relied on a mix of 60 forward primers for TCR Vbeta segments and 13 reverse primers for TCR Jbeta segments. A multiplex PCR assay on genomic DNA amplified the CDR3 region of rearranged TCR beta genes. On the Illumina HiSeq System, the amplified TCR beta libraries were sequenced as 87-base-pair reads. The source study handled its data this way. Across the 670 or so repertoires, a later analysis counted approximately 83 million unique TCR beta chains, approximately 12 million of which were shared by at least two donors. A nearest-neighbor algorithm error-corrected the raw reads and collapsed the reads into unique sequences, merging closely related sequences to remove PCR and sequencing errors. To assign V, D and J gene segments, CDR3 sequences were aligned to IMGT reference sequences. For a sequence to be retained, at least a six-nucleotide match to both a V gene segment and a J gene segment was required. A rearrangement was called productive if the CDR3 had no stop codons and remained in frame with V and J, and every other rearrangement was called non-productive. CDR3 was defined according to IMGT convention as the region running from the second conserved V-encoded cysteine to the conserved J-encoded phenylalanine. The earlier analysis of 500 to 750 of the donors excluded any sequence lacking an unambiguous match to a single V gene segment. In an earlier analysis of 587 of the donors, V segments were called functional above 56.7% productive rearrangements and were called segregating when the between-donor standard deviation exceeded 5%. To diagnose cytomegalovirus status from the catalog of TCR beta chain sequences, a statistical classification framework was built. In a later analysis, V and J genes were assigned by comparing TCR nucleotide sequences against IMGT/GENE-DB human TR gene sequences. Using the TCRdist pipeline, a later analysis assigned CDR3 sequences along with most-parsimonious VDJ recombination scenarios. In a later analysis, each TCR beta chain was defined by its CDR3 amino acid sequence together with its V-gene family, and reads without a unique V-gene family were excluded. In a later analysis, some 600 highly shared, low-generation-probability nucleotide sequences were removed to address suspected cross-contamination and a sequencing artifact. In a later analysis, a clonal expansion index for each public chain was calculated from normalized within-repertoire ranks of inferred template counts. A later analysis computed generation probabilities with a VDJ recombination model fitted to out-of-frame rearrangements, and checked the results against IGoR. In a later analysis, TCR-TCR, TCR-HLA and TCR-CMV co-occurrence was scored with hypergeometric tests, and a repertoire-size bias correction was applied to TCR pairs. False discovery rates were estimated in a later analysis by permuting HLA or CMV assignments 20 times. In a later analysis, co-occurring TCRs were grouped using DBSCAN, and TCRdist sequence similarity was added for clustering within HLA-allele-positive subsets. Co-occurrence clustering excluded repertoires with fewer than 30,000 or more than 120,000 public chains, plus five with anomalous nucleotide sharing. TCRdb limited this immuneACCESS table to in-frame rearrangements with V and J called. A share of clones is missing; checked studies link under half to unresolved V genes, and the rest is unexplained. The DNA was the basis for D and trimming; V, J and clone size are from that table. The sample profile shows 85,000 to 130,000 clones; about a tenth of them were found once. The ten largest clonotypes hold 5.8% of the sample.

The cohort consisted of 670 or so healthy bone marrow donors. At the time of sampling, every cohort member was nominally healthy, though immune exposures that went unrecorded were likely present. The donor was CMV seropositive and belonged to the group of 250 to 350 seropositive cohort members. A peripheral blood sample was collected from each donor, and TCR beta sequencing was performed on peripheral blood mononuclear cells. Genomic DNA extraction from the blood cell samples was performed with the Qiagen DNeasy Blood Extraction Kit. Sample: PBMCs. This receptor was identified in a man aged 40-55 years in good health and CMV-seropositive. Recombination linked TRBV4-1 to TRBJ2-7; the D gene is perhaps TRBD2, on 5 matching bases. The CDR3 has the sequence CASSPVGRGSYEQYF. The nucleotide sequence is TGCGCCAGCAGCCCGGTCGGACGGGGTTCCTACGAGCAGTACTTC.